A selection of T cell receptor beta chains follows, all from one sample in a study of beta chain features in type 1 diabetes. Produced via immunoSEQ multiplex PCR; TCRdb's table is partial and in-frame only. This sample carries some 44,000 clones, over 60% of them seen once, and the ten largest clones take more than 2%. Sample: Tregs from blood. Source of these receptors: a woman aged 18-29 years with type 1 diabetes. The CDR3 runs from the conserved cysteine through the conserved F or W. A D gene is named only where the DNA matches it firmly. Clone size, where shown, is once, few, many, or a class for clones that have expanded.

>TRBV7-3|.|TRBJ2-2|TRBD1
TGTGCCAGCAGCCCAACAGGGGTAATGGCCGGGGAGCTGTTTTTT
CASSPTGVMAGELFF
>TRBV7-2|.|TRBJ1-4|.
TGTGCCAGCAGCTTAGGTGCAGGGAAAAGGGAAAAACTGTTTTTT
CASSLGAGKREKLFF
>TRBV29-1|few|TRBJ1-2|TRBD1
TGCAGCATAGATGGGCAGGGGGCTTGGGATGGCTACACCTTC
CSIDGQGAWDGYTF
>TRBV18|.|TRBJ2-5|TRBD2
TGTGCCAGCTCACCAAATCAGGGAGGGGAGACCCAGTACTTC
CASSPNQGGETQYF
>TRBV7-2|.|TRBJ2-6|.
TGTGCCAGCAGCTTAGATGGGGGGTATGGGGCCAACGTCCTGACTTTC
CASSLDGGYGANVLTF
>TRBV29-1|.|TRBJ2-7|.
TGCAGCGCCCCATCCGGACTACCCCCTGGCGAGCAGTACTTC
CSAPSGLPPGEQYF
>TRBV30|.|TRBJ1-2|.
TGTGCCTGGCAGCCCAGGGGCTATGGCTACACCTTC
CAWQPRGYGYTF
>TRBV7-2|.|TRBJ1-1|.
TGTGCCAGCACCAAACGTGCGGGGGCGAACACTGAAGCTTTCTTT
CASTKRAGANTEAFF
>TRBV6-1|few|TRBJ2-3|TRBD2
TGTGCCAGCAGTCGATCTAGCGGAAGCACAGATACGCAGTATTTT
CASSRSSGSTDTQYF
>TRBV29-1|.|TRBJ1-2|TRBD1
TGCAGCGACACTGGGACAGGCATCGGCTATGGCTACACCTTC
CSDTGTGIGYGYTF
>TRBV19|medium-sized|TRBJ1-1|.
TGTGCCAGTAATCAAGGACAGTTTAACACTGAAGCTTTCTTT
CASNQGQFNTEAFF
>TRBV23-1|.|TRBJ2-5|TRBD1
TGCGCCAGCAGTCAAAGACACAGGGGAGAGACCCAGTACTTC
CASSQRHRGETQYF
>TRBV4-3|.|TRBJ1-2|.
TGCGCCAGCAGCCAAGATGGGGCAGGGATCAACTATGGCTACACCTTC
CASSQDGAGINYGYTF
>TRBV28|once|TRBJ2-1|TRBD2
TGTGCCAGCGGATTAGCGGGAGCAATGTACAATGAGCAGTTCTTC
CASGLAGAMYNEQFF
>TRBV29-1|.|TRBJ2-1|TRBD2
TGCAGCGGAAGACTAGCGGGGGCATGGGAGCAGTTCTTC
CSGRLAGAWEQFF
>TRBV7-2|.|TRBJ2-7|.
TGTGCCAGCAGCTTGCAGGGATCCTCTATGGAGCAGTACTTC
CASSLQGSSMEQYF
>TRBV13|.|TRBJ1-2|.
TGTGCCAGCAGCCTAACCAGCGGCTATGGCTACACCTTC
CASSLTSGYGYTF
>TRBV2|few|TRBJ1-1|.
TGTGCCAGCTTGGATCAGGGGTTCACTGAAGCTTTCTTT
CASLDQGFTEAFF
>TRBV7-2|few|TRBJ2-1|.
TGTGCCAGCAGCCTGCTAGATCGAGCCCGGTACGAGCAGTTCTTC
CASSLLDRARYEQFF
>TRBV6-5|.|TRBJ1-2|.
TGTGCCAGCCATAATCGGGGGGATGGCTACACCTTC
CASHNRGDGYTF
>TRBV19|.|TRBJ1-4|TRBD1
TGTGCCAGTAGTCTCCGGACAGGGGGCCCGGCAAAACTGTTTTTT
CASSLRTGGPAKLFF
>TRBV14|once|TRBJ2-3|TRBD2
TGTGCCAGCAGCCTAGCGGGAGTGGCAGATACGCAGTATTTT
CASSLAGVADTQYF
>TRBV5-1|.|TRBJ2-2|TRBD2
TGCGCCAGCAGGGAAAGTGGACTAGCGGACGGGGAGCTGTTTTTT
CASRESGLADGELFF
>TRBV6-6|.|TRBJ2-5|TRBD2
TGTGCCAGCAGAGACGGGGGGACCCGGGAGACCCAGTACTTC
CASRDGGTRETQYF
>TRBV5-4|.|TRBJ2-3|TRBD2
TGTGCCAGCAGAAGTAGCGGGATCTGGTCAGATACGCAGTATTTT
CASRSSGIWSDTQYF
>TRBV7-2|few|TRBJ2-1|TRBD2
TGTGCCAGCAGCCCTACTAGCGCTTCCTACAATGAGCAGTTCTTC
CASSPTSASYNEQFF